These T cell receptor beta chains were read from a single sample in a study of human T cells and chemical hapten exposure. One entry per CDR3 protein results from TCRdb running MiXCR on the RACE reads. The sample holds roughly 360,000 distinct CDR3 sequences, around 4.8% seen once. Specimen: whole blood, collected in connection with sensitization to the hapten diphenylcyclopropenone (DPC). The receptors come from a woman in her forties or fifties with alopecia areata. Some clones in this sample may be carry-over from other donors' samples. Each CDR3 is given with its conserved first and last residue. A D gene is named only where the DNA matches it firmly. Size is omitted from some rows. Given values are once, few, many or a class for expanded clones.

clone_size,v_call,j_call,d_call,cdr3_nt,cdr3_aa
many,TRBV27,TRBJ1-2,.,TGTGCCAGCAGTACGAGTAGTAACTATGGCTACACCTTC,CASSTSSNYGYTF
.,TRBV12-5,TRBJ1-5,.,TGTGCTAGTGGTTTGAGTGGGTCTCAGCCCCAGCATTTT,CASGLSGSQPQHF
.,TRBV12-3/TRBV12-4,TRBJ2-6,.,TGTGCCAGCAGTTTCGAGGGGGGGCATAATAACAACGTCCTGACTTTC,CASSFEGGHNNNVLTF
many,TRBV20-1,TRBJ1-1,.,TGCAGTGCCCAGGACACGAACACTGAAGCTTTCTTT,CSAQDTNTEAFF
many,TRBV4-2,TRBJ2-6,.,TGTGCCAGCAGCCAAGATGAGCGCTCTGGGGCCAACGTCCTGACTTTC,CASSQDERSGANVLTF
many,TRBV20-1,TRBJ1-6,.,TGCAGTGCTAGCCCCCCAGGAGTAAATTCACCCCTCCACTTT,CSASPPGVNSPLHF
many,TRBV15,TRBJ2-7,TRBD1,TGTGCCACCAGCAGGACAGGGGGAGCCTACGAGCAGTACTTC,CATSRTGGAYEQYF
many,TRBV12-3/TRBV12-4,TRBJ2-1,TRBD2,TGTGCCAGCAGCCCTCCCCTTTTTGGCCGGGGGGGATACAATGAGCAGTTCTTC,CASSPPLFGRGGYNEQFF
few,TRBV6-6,TRBJ2-1,.,TGTGCCAGCAGTCGGGTTAGCAACGGCAATGAGCAGTTCTTC,CASSRVSNGNEQFF
few,TRBV5-6,TRBJ2-1,TRBD2,TGTGCCAGCTGGGAGGGAGCCACCTACAATGAGCAGTTCTTC,CASWEGATYNEQFF
many,TRBV3-1,TRBJ1-6,.,TGTGCCAGCAGCCAAGACGTACAGTCTTCACCCCTCCACTTT,CASSQDVQSSPLHF
few,TRBV20-1,TRBJ1-5,.,TGCAGTGCCCTCATTAGCTATAGCAATCAGCCCCAGCATTTT,CSALISYSNQPQHF
many,TRBV10-3,TRBJ2-7,.,TGTGCCATCAGGGTTGGTTACGAGCAGTACTTC,CAIRVGYEQYF
few,TRBV6-2/TRBV6-3,TRBJ1-5,.,TGTGCCAGCAGCAAACTTCATAGCAATCAGCCCCAGCATTTT,CASSKLHSNQPQHF
many,TRBV12-5,TRBJ2-7,.,TGTGCTAGTGGTCCAGGCATCGGGCAGTACTTC,CASGPGIGQYF
many,TRBV2,TRBJ2-1,.,TGTGCCAGCAGTGTAAGTTTCAATGAGCAGTTCTTC,CASSVSFNEQFF
.,TRBV7-2,TRBJ2-3,.,TGTGCCAGCAGCTTAGGGGGCCAGGTCGTTACGCAGTATTTT,CASSLGGQVVTQYF
many,TRBV12-5,TRBJ2-5,TRBD2,TGTGCTAGTGGCCCTACAAGGGCTAGCGGGAGTGAAGAGACCCAGTACTTC,CASGPTRASGSEETQYF
.,TRBV18,TRBJ1-4,TRBD1,TGTGCCAGCTCAACAGGGGGCCGTGAAAAACTGTTTTTT,CASSTGGREKLFF
many,TRBV27,TRBJ1-6,TRBD1,TGTGCCAGCAGTTTAACAGGGGTCGGGCGTAATTCACCCCTCCACTTT,CASSLTGVGRNSPLHF
many,TRBV5-6,TRBJ2-3,.,TGTGCCAGCAGCTTTCGCGTCCAGGGCCACACAGATACGCAGTATTTT,CASSFRVQGHTDTQYF
many,TRBV10-2,TRBJ2-1,TRBD2,TGCGCCAGCAGGACTAGCGGGAGGGGCCAGTTCTTC,CASRTSGRGQFF
.,TRBV7-9,TRBJ1-6,TRBD1,TGTGCCAGCAGCTCATTGACAGGGGATAATTCACCCCTCCACTTT,CASSSLTGDNSPLHF
many,TRBV4-1,TRBJ2-1,TRBD2,TGCGCCAGCAGCCACCCACTAGCGGGGGGGCGAGATGAGCAGTTCTTC,CASSHPLAGGRDEQFF
few,TRBV2,TRBJ2-5,.,TGTGCCAGCAGTACAGGGATCCAAGAGACCCAGTACTTC,CASSTGIQETQYF
.,TRBV5-1,TRBJ1-4,.,TGCGCCAGCAGCTTGGGCCCGAGCGGGACGGGGGAAAAACTGTTTTTT,CASSLGPSGTGEKLFF
many,TRBV20-1,TRBJ1-5,.,TGCAGTGCTAGAGATCGGGATCAGCCCCAGCATTTT,CSARDRDQPQHF
.,TRBV29-1,TRBJ1-4,.,TGCAGCGTTGGAACGGGGACCACAACTAATGAAAAACTGTTTTTT,CSVGTGTTTNEKLFF